Included here is one T cell receptor beta chain sequence, with context. Its antigen remains unidentified. This sample is drawn from a study of T cells expressing NK-cell markers. Whole-study results and caveats: Questions lingered over whether expanded NKG2C+ T cell clones were HCMV-specific. In four donors, dominant clonotypes made up about 25-65% of CD3+CD56-NKG2C+ cells.

Looked up from germline, CDR1 is DFQATT and CDR2 is SNEGSKA (reference sequence). The CDR3 length is 14 residues. TCRdb re-analyzed the 5' RACE reads; it lists each CDR3 protein once, without DNA. Its clone listing holds 200,000 to 300,000 distinct CDR3 sequences. V gene TRBV20-1 combines with J gene TRBJ1-5; TCRdb picks TRBD1, but there is no DNA to check that call. The receptor's source is a man between 18 and 35 years old in good health. Material for sequencing was blood T cells: a sorted CD56 or NKG2C T cell subset, CD4+ or CD8+ T cells, or bulk PBMC T cells (not recorded which). CDR3 protein: CSAPQGDSNQPQHF.